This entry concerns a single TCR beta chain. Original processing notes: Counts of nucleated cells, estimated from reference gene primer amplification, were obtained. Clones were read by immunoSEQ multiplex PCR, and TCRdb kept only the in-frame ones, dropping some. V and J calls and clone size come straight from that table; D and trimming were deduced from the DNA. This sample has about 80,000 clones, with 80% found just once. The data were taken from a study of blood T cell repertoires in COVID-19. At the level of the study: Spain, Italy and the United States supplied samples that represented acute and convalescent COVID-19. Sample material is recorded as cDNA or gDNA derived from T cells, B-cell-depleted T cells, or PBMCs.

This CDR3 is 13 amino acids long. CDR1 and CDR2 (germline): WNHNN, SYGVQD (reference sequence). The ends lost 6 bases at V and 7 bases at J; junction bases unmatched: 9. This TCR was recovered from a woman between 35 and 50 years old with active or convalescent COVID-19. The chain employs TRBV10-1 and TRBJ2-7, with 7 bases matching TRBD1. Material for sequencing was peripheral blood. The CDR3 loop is CASSGQVLGEQYF. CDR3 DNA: TGCGCCAGCAGCGGACAGGTCCTCGGGGAGCAGTACTTC.